These 20 T cell receptor beta chains were all obtained from the same sample, sequenced in a study of control samples from healthy donors and cancer patients (TCRdb year 2020). Library preparation was by the immunoSEQ multiplex PCR assay. TCRdb stores this immuneACCESS table with in-frame sequences only. Part of the clones is absent; in the studies checked, under half of the shortfall reflects unresolved V genes, and no reason is known for the rest. The sample records around 150,000 clones, 88% of which are singletons. The ten largest clonotypes hold roughly 1.7% of the sample. Sample: blood. These TCRs come from a young man in good health.

This clone was detected only a few times. V gene TRBV18 combines with J gene TRBJ1-5; 7 bases map to TRBD1. Trimming cost V 3 bases and J 2 bases; bases outside gene matches: 7. The CDR3 is made up of 16 amino acids. Per germline, CDR1 KGHSH and CDR2 LQKENI. CDR3: CASSPVGGAGNQPQHF. For the CDR3, the DNA is TGTGCCAGCTCACCCGTAGGGGGCGCAGGCAATCAGCCCCAGCATTTT.

The chain links TRBV24-1 to TRBJ2-7, with TRBD1 as a possible D gene (8 bases). This CDR3 spans 16 amino acids. Germline values: CDR1 KGHDR, CDR2 SFDVKD. V was shortened by 3 bases and J by 4 bases, with 18 bases between the two germline ends. The CDR3 reads CATSDGGGQARYEQYF. The DNA for the CDR3 is TGTGCCACCAGTGATGGGGGGGGACAGGCCCGATACGAGCAGTACTTC.

The chain couples TRBV2 to TRBJ1-6; D unresolved. This CDR3 has 14 amino acids. The germline V gene encodes CDR1 SNHLY and CDR2 FYNNEI. Trimming cost V 4 bases and J 8 bases, with 12 bases left between them. The CDR3: CASSGQASYSPLHF. CDR3 nucleotides: TGTGCCAGCAGTGGCCAGGCAAGCTATTCACCCCTCCACTTT.

The chain recombines TRBV19 with TRBJ2-7, with D tentatively TRBD1 (6 bases). This CDR3 has 13 amino acids. Trimming pared 11 bases from V and 4 bases from J, leaving 18 bases between. The germline gives CDR1 LNHDA, CDR2 SQIVND (reference sequence). The CDR3 region is CASRGRDGYEQYF. CDR3 in DNA: TGTGCCTCCAGGGGAAGGGACGGATACGAGCAGTACTTC. The full variable domain, in which reference TRBV19 and TRBJ2-7 provide the parts outside the CDR3, is DGGITQSPKYLFRKEGQNVTLSCEQNLNHDAMYWYRQDPGQGLRLIYYSQIVNDFQKGDIAEGYSVSREKKESFPLTVTSAQKNPTAFYLCASRGRDGYEQYFGPGTRLTVT.

The V and J genes are TRBV6-2 or TRBV6-3 and TRBJ2-2; D gene ambiguous. The CDR3 is made up of 14 amino acids. The ends were cut back, 2 bases at V and 3 bases at J, with 7 bases in the middle. Per germline, CDR1 MNHEY and CDR2 SVGEGT. This chain's CDR3 is CASSYSPDTGELFF. CDR3 nucleotide sequence: TGTGCCAGCAGTTACAGTCCGGACACCGGGGAGCTGTTTTTT.

The chain couples TRBV5-1 to TRBJ1-1; TRBD1 matches at 7 bases. The CDR3 totals 16 residues. With V trimmed by 3 bases and J by 1 base, 9 bases remained unmatched. CDR1 SGHRS and CDR2 YFSETQ come from the germline V gene. Written as DNA, the CDR3 is TGCGCCAGCAGCTCCGGGACAGTTAGAAGGAACACTGAAGCTTTCTTT. Translation: CASSSGTVRRNTEAFF.

The genes are TRBV2 and TRBJ2-7; 7 bases agree with TRBD1. The germline V gene has CDR1 SNHLY and CDR2 FYNNEI. This CDR3 has 16 residues. V lost 5 bases and J lost 0; bases outside the gene matches: 10. CDR3 sequence reads: CASSRDRASFSYEQYF. CDR3 DNA: TGTGCCAGCAGTCGTGACAGGGCCTCTTTCTCCTACGAGCAGTACTTC.

The chain has TRBV2 and TRBJ1-5, with D uncertain. Germline CDR1 reads SNHLY; CDR2 reads FYNNEI. Trimming left V 4 bases short and J 0 bases short, with 10 bases between. This CDR3 spans 15 amino acids. The CDR3 coding sequence is TGTGCCAGCAGTGTGAGACGTTATAGCAATCAGCCCCAGCATTTT. Translating it yields CASSVRRYSNQPQHF.

In its sample, this clone was seen a few times. The rearrangement links TRBV7-3 to TRBJ1-1; D is perhaps TRBD1 (5 bases). This CDR3 has 15 amino acids. Trimming took off 4 bases at V and 3 bases at J, with 15 bases between the two ends. Per germline, CDR1 SGHTA and CDR2 FQGTGA. CDR3 residues: CASSSLGVGYTEAFF. As DNA, the CDR3 is TGTGCCAGCAGCTCACTGGGGGTAGGGTACACTGAAGCTTTCTTT.

The chain combines TRBV10-3 with TRBJ1-3; a weak D match, TRBD1 (5 bases). The CDR3 runs to 16 residues. Trimming shortened V by 0 bases and J by 0 bases, and 9 bases separated the two germline ends. Looked up from germline, CDR1 is ENHRY and CDR2 is SYGVKD. The CDR3 DNA reads as TGTGCCATCAGTGAGTCCCAGGGCCTCTCTGGAAACACCATATATTTT. It codes for CAISESQGLSGNTIYF.

The rearrangement joins TRBV11-2 to TRBJ1-1, with D maybe TRBD1 (6 bases). The V gene lost 5 bases and the J gene lost 1 base, with 20 bases spanning the gap. The CDR3 is made up of 17 amino acids. CDR1 and CDR2 from the germline V gene are SGHAT and FQNNGV. The CDR3 DNA is TGTGCCAGCAGCCGCGGACAGCCGACCAGCTGGAACACTGAAGCTTTCTTT. This encodes CASSRGQPTSWNTEAFF.

The genes are TRBV3-1 (or the pseudogene TRBV3-2) and TRBJ2-5, with 9 nucleotides matching TRBD2. Per germline, CDR1 LGHDT and CDR2 YNNKEL (reference sequence). This CDR3 contains 16 residues. V lost 4 bases to trimming and J lost 5 bases; unmatched junction nucleotides: 11. The CDR3 loop is CASSLSFGLAGETQYF. CDR3 nucleotides: TGTGCCAGCAGCCTTTCCTTTGGGCTAGCGGGGGAGACCCAGTACTTC.

With respect to this clone: The conserved final phenylalanine or tryptophan is absent from the CDR3, which likely points to a read error. It is unclear where the CDR3 begins or ends on the DNA, so no DNA is shown, and the CDR3 is as TCRdb lists it. The chain uses TRBV29-1 and TRBJ2-3; the D call in the table, TRBD1, was not verified against the DNA. CDR1 is SQVTM, CDR2 ANQGSEA, per germline. The CDR3 comprises 12 residues, both ends counted. CDR3: CSAKTGTGYWRI.

This clone came up once. The chain employs TRBV30 and TRBJ1-4; 8 nucleotides match TRBD1. Germline V gene sequence: CDR1 GTSNPN, CDR2 SVGIG (reference sequence). V lost 2 bases and J lost 4; bases outside the gene matches: 6. The CDR3 extends over 15 amino acids. The CDR3 spells CAWSPVRGHNEKLFF. CDR3 bases: TGTGCCTGGAGTCCGGTCAGGGGGCATAATGAAAAACTGTTTTTT.

The chain carries TRBV19 and TRBJ2-5; D is perhaps TRBD1 (6 bases). V was cut by 6 bases and J by 5 bases, with 13 bases left in between. The CDR3 extends over 13 amino acids. Germline assignment: CDR1 LNHDA and CDR2 SQIVND (reference sequence). Written as DNA, the CDR3 is TGTGCCAGTAGCAACAGGGTAAGGGAGACCCAGTACTTC. Protein sequence: CASSNRVRETQYF.

CDR3 DNA sequence: TGTGCCAGCAGTCCGGGGGGGGCCGAGGTTAGGGATACGCAGTATTTT. It is translated as CASSPGGAEVRDTQYF. The chain couples TRBV6-4 to TRBJ2-3; 8 bases are a match to TRBD2. The CDR3 sequence is 16 residues long. V dropped 5 bases and J dropped 6; count of bases not matched to a gene: 13. Per the germline V gene, CDR1 is MRHNA and CDR2 is SNTAGT.

V gene TRBV2 combines with J gene TRBJ2-7; TRBD1 matches 8 bases. The CDR3 spans 13 residues. V was clipped by 6 bases and J by 6 bases; unmatched bases: 7. CDR1 is SNHLY, CDR2 FYNNEI, per germline. CDR3 sequence reads: CASRTTGELEQYF. In nucleotides, the CDR3 is TGTGCCAGCAGGACGACAGGGGAGCTCGAGCAGTACTTC.

CDR3 nucleotide sequence: TGTGCCAGCAGCCAAGATGTTGGGTACGAGCAGTACTTC. It translates to CASSQDVGYEQYF. The chain carries TRBV4-2 and TRBJ2-7; D unclear. Trimming removed 0 bases from V and 4 bases from J, with 7 bases in between. Per the germline V gene, CDR1 is LGHNA and CDR2 is YNFKEQ. This CDR3 contains 13 residues.

The chain uses TRBV14 and TRBJ2-1; D is unresolved. V lost 0 bases to trimming and J lost 4 bases, with 16 bases between them. This CDR3 region has 17 residues. Germline lookup yields CDR1 SGHDN and CDR2 FVKESK. Here the CDR3 reads CASSQDNGLFLYNEQFF. DNA for the CDR3: TGTGCCAGCAGCCAAGACAATGGGCTATTTCTTTACAATGAGCAGTTCTTC.

The rearrangement joins TRBV5-4 to TRBJ2-3; possibly TRBD1 for D (6 bases). Trimming stripped 0 bases from V and 4 bases from J, with 12 bases between. Germline CDR1 reads SGHNT; CDR2 reads YYREEE (reference sequence). The CDR3 is 15 amino acids. CDR3 in DNA: TGTGCCAGCAGCTTGGACAGGGCGTCCGCAGATACGCAGTATTTT. Its protein product is CASSLDRASADTQYF.